One sample yielded the 22 T cell receptor beta chains listed below, sequenced in a study of Ad26.COV2.S vaccination and SARS-CoV-2 variants. Sequencing used immunoSEQ multiplex PCR; TCRdb keeps in-frame clones, though not all of them. The profile shows around 450,000 clones, 70% to 90% of them singletons. Described treatment: some 19 received Ad26.COV2.S at low or high dose, single or two shots; several received placebo; per-sample allocation not given. All samples were drawn on day 63, counting from the first vaccine or placebo injection. Sequenced material: peripheral blood, taken in a trial of Ad26.COV2.S vaccine versus placebo. The receptors originated from a person between 18 and 65 years old who received the Ad26.COV2.S COVID-19 vaccine or a placebo.

Here the CDR3 reads CASRRDYSYEQYF. The CDR3 DNA reads TGTGCCAGCCGACGGGACTACTCCTACGAGCAGTACTTC. V is TRBV27 and J is TRBJ2-7; 7 nucleotides match TRBD2. This CDR3 region has 13 residues. V lost 8 bases to trimming and J lost 0 bases; unmatched junction nucleotides: 4. CDR1 and CDR2 from the germline V gene are MNHEY and SMNVEV (reference sequence).

This chain joins TRBV10-3 and TRBJ2-7, with 8 positions matching TRBD2. Germline assignment: CDR1 ENHRY and CDR2 SYGVKD. There are 15 residues in the CDR3. The ends lost 3 bases at V and 0 bases at J; junction bases unmatched: 4. CDR3 protein: CAISDSRGGSYEQYF. DNA of the CDR3: TGTGCCATCAGTGATTCCCGGGGGGGCTCCTACGAGCAGTACTTC.

The rearrangement uses TRBV18 and TRBJ2-5; 9 bases align to TRBD1. CDR1 is KGHSH, CDR2 LQKENI, per germline. Germline trimming cut 3 bases from V and 4 bases from J; bases unmatched to any gene: 9. The CDR3 is 16 residues long. The CDR3 coding sequence is TGTGCCAGCTCACCGCCAGGACAGGGGTCGAGAGAGACCCAGTACTTC. It specifies CASSPPGQGSRETQYF.

This rearrangement joins TRBV2 to TRBJ2-4, with 7 nucleotides matching TRBD2. CDR3 length equals 14 residues. After removal of 8 bases from V and 6 bases from J, the junction contained 10 bases not matched to a gene. The germline V gene has CDR1 SNHLY and CDR2 FYNNEI. For the CDR3, the DNA is TGTGCCAGCGGACTTGGGGGAGGGCTAAACATTCAGTACTTC. Translating it yields CASGLGGGLNIQYF.

This sequence joins TRBV25-1 and TRBJ1-2; D is perhaps TRBD1 (5 bases). CDR1 and CDR2 from the germline V gene are MGHDK and SYGVNS. This CDR3 has 15 residues. The V end lost 1 base, the J end lost 4 bases, and 13 bases lay between the germline ends. CDR3: CASSEWTGTGYGYTF. In DNA, the CDR3 is TGTGCCAGCAGTGAATGGACGGGGACCGGCTATGGCTACACCTTC.

The chain combines TRBV27 with TRBJ2-7, with 12 bases that match TRBD2. Germline trimming cut 6 bases from V and 2 bases from J; bases unmatched to any gene: 14. Germline V lookup: CDR1 MNHEY, CDR2 SMNVEV (reference sequence). The CDR3 has 18 amino acids. The CDR3 sequence is CASRDEPGLAGPTYEQYF. CDR3 in DNA: TGTGCCAGCAGGGATGAACCGGGACTAGCGGGTCCGACCTACGAGCAGTACTTC.

This clone is a singleton in its sample. Written as DNA, the CDR3 is TGCGCCAGCAGCTTAAGACAGGGTAAAGTCGATGAGCAGTTCTTC. Translating gives CASSLRQGKVDEQFF. The chain has TRBV5-1 and TRBJ2-1, with 7 bases matching TRBD1. Per the germline V gene, CDR1 is SGHRS and CDR2 is YFSETQ. After removal of 2 bases from V and 8 bases from J, the junction contained 10 bases not matched to a gene. The length of the CDR3 is 15 residues.

V usage is TRBV5-1 and J usage is TRBJ2-3; D is undetermined. CDR1 SGHRS and CDR2 YFSETQ come from the germline V gene. The CDR3 sequence is 15 residues long. V lost 3 bases to trimming and J lost 1 base, with 12 bases between them. This CDR3 is CASSSHPVRTDTQYF. The CDR3 coding sequence is TGCGCCAGCAGCTCCCATCCAGTCCGCACAGATACGCAGTATTTT.

CDR3 nucleotide sequence: TGCGCCAGCAGCCCAACCGGGACAGAAAACACTGAAGCTTTCTTT. Translating it yields CASSPTGTENTEAFF. The J gene is TRBJ1-1, the V gene TRBV4-1; 7 nucleotides match TRBD1. The CDR3 extends over 15 amino acids. The V gene end was trimmed by 4 bases and the J gene end by 2 bases; junction bases not matched to a gene: 7. Germline V gene lookup returns CDR1 MGHRA and CDR2 YSYEKL.

For the CDR3, the DNA is TGTGCCAGCAGCAGACTAGCGGGGGCCGTCAGCACAGATACGCAGTATTTT. This sequence encodes CASSRLAGAVSTDTQYF. This chain links TRBV7-9 with TRBJ2-3, with TRBD2 identical over 12 bases. Germline V CDR1 and CDR2: SEHNR, FQNEAQ (reference sequence). This CDR3 spans 17 amino acids. J gave up 0 bases and V 5 bases, and 6 bases lay outside the gene matches.

The rearrangement links TRBV19 to TRBJ1-6; 7 bases align to TRBD1. Germline CDR1 reads LNHDA; CDR2 reads SQIVND (reference sequence). The CDR3 sequence is 14 residues long. With V trimmed by 7 bases and J by 9 bases, 9 bases remained unmatched. The DNA of the CDR3 is TGTGCCAGTAAAGACCGACAGGGTGGTTCACCCCTCCACTTT. Translating it yields CASKDRQGGSPLHF.

The chain has TRBV28 and TRBJ2-2; D is perhaps TRBD2 (5 bases). The CDR3 runs to 12 residues. Trimming left V 4 bases short and J 13 bases short, with 13 bases between. Germline V lookup: CDR1 MDHEN, CDR2 SYDVKM. The CDR3 DNA reads as TGTGCCAGCAGTTCGCCGCCTGGAGGGCTGTTTTTT. It yields the protein CASSSPPGGLFF. The full variable domain, its missing parts supplied by reference TRBV28 and TRBJ2-2, is DVKVTQSSRYLVKRTGEKVFLECVQDMDHENMFWYRQDPGLGLRLIYFSYDVKMKEKGDIPEGYSVSREKKERFSLILESASTNQTSMYLCASSSPPGGLFFGEGSRLTVL.

The chain recombines TRBV5-1 with TRBJ1-1; D remains ambiguous. Germline V lookup: CDR1 SGHRS, CDR2 YFSETQ. Trimming cost V 4 bases and J 3 bases, with 13 bases left between them. The CDR3 contains 14 residues. The CDR3 protein is CASSHSGVDTEAFF. In nucleotides, the CDR3 is TGCGCCAGCAGCCACTCCGGGGTTGACACTGAAGCTTTCTTT. The variable domain in full, completed from reference TRBV5-1 and TRBJ1-1, reads KAGVTQTPRYLIKTRGQQVTLSCSPISGHRSVSWYQQTPGQGLQFLFEYFSETQRNKGNFPGRFSGRQFSNSRSEMNVSTLELGDSALYLCASSHSGVDTEAFFGQGTRLTVV.

The chain joins TRBV18 to TRBJ2-3; TRBD1 or TRBD2 may be the D gene (5 bases each). Germline-derived CDR1 and CDR2 are KGHSH and LQKENI. This CDR3 is built from 16 residues. The germline V and J ends were trimmed by 8 bases and 0 bases, with 18 bases remaining between them. In DNA, the CDR3 is TGTGCCAGCATGGGACGTGGAATGGCTAGCACAGATACGCAGTATTTT. Translation gives CASMGRGMASTDTQYF.

This clone has a handful of counts. The V and J genes are TRBV14 and TRBJ1-1, with 9 bases lining up with TRBD1. Germline assignment: CDR1 SGHDN and CDR2 FVKESK. The CDR3 totals 14 residues. Trimming took 3 bases from V and 10 from J; bases not matched to a gene: 9. CDR3 sequence reads: CASSHLLQDRGAFF. The CDR3 bases are TGTGCCAGCAGCCACCTCCTCCAGGACAGGGGAGCTTTCTTT.

This clone was detected a few times. The rearrangement uses TRBV5-1 and TRBJ1-1, with 8 bases identical to TRBD1. Germline CDR1 SGHRS, CDR2 YFSETQ. The CDR3 covers 17 residues. V trimming: 4 bases; J trimming: 0 bases; junction bases outside the gene matches: 11. CDR3 sequence: CASSRIQGAGMNTEAFF. DNA for the CDR3: TGCGCCAGCAGCCGAATTCAGGGGGCCGGAATGAACACTGAAGCTTTCTTT.

This chain links TRBV7-9 with TRBJ2-1, with 7 bases fitting TRBD1. The V gene end was trimmed by 5 bases and the J gene end by 12 bases; junction bases not matched to a gene: 10. From germline, CDR1 is SEHNR and CDR2 FQNEAQ (reference sequence). CDR3 length equals 13 residues. Here the CDR3 DNA reads TGTGCCAGCAGCAGTACAGGGGTGGAAGGGCAGTTCTTC. Protein sequence: CASSSTGVEGQFF.

The V gene is TRBV18, the J gene TRBJ1-4, with D unresolved. CDR1 and CDR2 from the germline V gene are KGHSH and LQKENI. The V gene lost 6 bases and the J gene lost 0 bases, with 14 bases spanning the gap. The CDR3 runs to 16 residues. CDR3 loop: CASSRNDGATNEKLFF. The CDR3 region has the DNA TGTGCCAGCTCCCGCAATGACGGGGCAACTAATGAAAAACTGTTTTTT.

The chain carries TRBV5-4 and TRBJ2-2; D not certain. CDR3 length equals 14 residues. Germline V CDR1 and CDR2: SGHNT, YYREEE (reference sequence). V lost 0 bases and J lost 0, with 3 bases in between. CDR3 amino acids: CASSLASNTGELFF. For the CDR3, the DNA is TGTGCCAGCAGCTTGGCCTCGAACACCGGGGAGCTGTTTTTT. The entire variable domain, with the rest obtained from reference TRBV5-4 and TRBJ2-2, is as follows: ETGVTQSPTHLIKTRGQQVTLRCSSQSGHNTVSWYQQALGQGPQFIFQYYREEENGRGNFPPRFSGLQFPNYSSELNVNALELDDSALYLCASSLASNTGELFFGEGSRLTVL.

The rearrangement links TRBV4-1 to TRBJ1-3; weak D call: TRBD1 (5 bases). Between the trimmed V and J ends, which lost 1 base and 9 bases, there was a span of 19 bases. CDR3 length: 16 residues. Germline-derived CDR1 and CDR2 are MGHRA and YSYEKL. The DNA for the CDR3 is TGCGCCAGCAGCCAAGTGGACACTCCAGGTTTCGGCACCATATATTTT. Residues: CASSQVDTPGFGTIYF.

This sequence joins TRBV9 and TRBJ2-2; tentatively, D is TRBD2 (5 bases). Per the germline V gene, CDR1 is SGDLS and CDR2 is YYNGEE. The V gene lost 3 bases and the J gene lost 6 bases, with 9 bases spanning the gap. The CDR3 is 13 amino acids. The CDR3 bases are TGTGCCAGCAGCGGTAGCGCCCCCGGGGAGCTGTTTTTT. Protein sequence: CASSGSAPGELFF.

The CDR3 loop reads CASLNQPLNTEAFF. CDR3 sequence (DNA): TGTGCCAGCTTAAATCAGCCTTTGAACACTGAAGCTTTCTTT. V and J are TRBV28 and TRBJ1-1; D remains ambiguous. Trimming shortened V by 8 bases and J by 0 bases, and 13 bases separated the two germline ends. CDR1 is MDHEN and CDR2 is SYDVKM in the germline V gene. CDR3 length equals 14 residues.